These 21 T cell receptor beta chains share one sample of origin, sequenced in a study of response to subunit inactivated influenza vaccine. TCRdb redid the calling of the RT-PCR reads with MiXCR, one entry per CDR3 protein. The sample holds approximately 570,000 distinct CDR3 sequences; 7.6% are singletons and the top ten take 10% to 15%. Sequenced material: PBMCs from blood, taken around 25 months after vaccination. These receptors came from a man in his fifties or sixties who received an inactivated influenza vaccine.

This clonotype came up a few times. The chain couples TRBV20-1 to TRBJ2-3; no firm D call. The germline CDR1 and CDR2 sequences are DFQATT and SNEGSKA (reference sequence). V dropped 0 bases and J dropped 2 bases, with 12 bases sitting between them. The CDR3 is 15 residues long. CDR3 region: CSARDLSLITDTQYF. In nucleotides, the CDR3 is TGCAGTGCTAGAGATCTTAGCTTAATCACAGATACGCAGTATTTT.

The V gene is TRBV5-1, the J gene TRBJ2-1; 13 nucleotides align to TRBD2. The CDR3 has 20 amino acids. Germline values: CDR1 SGHRS, CDR2 YFSETQ. J gave up 5 bases and V 4 bases, and 18 bases lay outside the gene matches. The CDR3 spells CASSMTDLLAGGRGHNEQFF. CDR3 in DNA: TGCGCCAGCAGCATGACAGACCTACTAGCGGGAGGGCGAGGCCACAATGAGCAGTTCTTC.

The sample holds many counts of this clonotype. This rearrangement joins TRBV12-3 or TRBV12-4 to TRBJ2-1, with D possibly being TRBD2 (5 bases). The V end lost 9 bases, the J end lost 4 bases, and 13 bases lay between the germline ends. This CDR3 contains 13 residues. DNA of the CDR3: TGTGCCAGTGCCAGAGGGCAGTACAATGAGCAGTTCTTC. It codes for CASARGQYNEQFF.

This clonotype has at least ten counts. This chain uses TRBV12-3 or TRBV12-4 with TRBJ2-5, with D uncertain. There are 13 residues in the CDR3. Trimming left V 3 bases short and J 2 bases short, with 7 bases between. The CDR3, as DNA: TGTGCCAGCAGTTTCCGGACGCAAGAGACCCAGTACTTC. Translation gives CASSFRTQETQYF.

This clonotype was seen ten or more times. The chain carries TRBV5-5 and TRBJ2-1; D not resolved. V was clipped by 7 bases and J by 6 bases, with 14 bases between them. The germline gives CDR1 SGHKS, CDR2 YYEKEE (reference sequence). The CDR3 is made up of 13 amino acids. In nucleotides, the CDR3 is TGTGCCAGCCAGATGCGACCAGGCAATGAGCAGTTCTTC. It specifies CASQMRPGNEQFF.

This chain uses TRBV4-1 with TRBJ2-7; D is uncertain. Germline CDR1 and CDR2: MGHRA and YSYEKL. The CDR3 consists of 14 residues. V lost 2 bases and J lost 4, with 12 bases in between. The CDR3 region is CASSQFLGIYEQYF. In nucleotides, the CDR3 is TGCGCCAGCAGCCAATTCCTTGGGATATACGAGCAGTACTTC.

The chain couples TRBV7-9 to TRBJ1-2; no firm D call. V gave up 1 base and J gave up 4 bases, with 7 bases separating them. Germline CDR1 reads SEHNR; CDR2 reads FQNEAQ (reference sequence). CDR3 length: 13 residues. The CDR3 protein is CASSLENSYGYTF. The CDR3 region has the DNA TGTGCCAGCAGCTTAGAGAACTCCTATGGCTACACCTTC.

This clonotype was seen more than once but under ten times. The chain couples TRBV7-6 to TRBJ2-1; TRBD2 aligns across 12 bases. The CDR3 is 15 amino acids. Germline V gene lookup returns CDR1 SGHVS and CDR2 FNYEAQ. Trimming removed 5 bases from V and 8 bases from J; junction bases left unmatched: 7. The CDR3 bases are TGTGCCAGCAGCAAGACTAGCGGGAGAGCCGATGAGCAGTTCTTC. Amino acids: CASSKTSGRADEQFF.

A few counts support this clonotype. The gene calls are TRBV28 and TRBJ2-7; TRBD2 aligns across 8 bases. Germline CDR1 MDHEN, CDR2 SYDVKM. J gave up 2 bases and V 11 bases, and 11 bases lay outside the gene matches. This CDR3 region has 14 residues. The CDR3 region has the DNA TGTGCCGTTTTGCCGGCGGGGGGAGCCTACGAGCAGTACTTC. Translating it yields CAVLPAGGAYEQYF.

This clonotype was detected ten times or more. The chain joins TRBV7-8 to TRBJ2-5, with 8 bases lining up with TRBD1. The J segment lost 4 bases and the V segment lost 1 base, leaving 5 bases of the junction unmatched. This CDR3 contains 15 residues. Germline V gene lookup returns CDR1 SGHVS and CDR2 FQNEAQ. CDR3 sequence (DNA): TGTGCCAGCAGCTTAGTAGTCAGGGGGCCAGAGACCCAGTACTTC. It specifies CASSLVVRGPETQYF.

The chain uses TRBV27 and TRBJ1-2; D gene unclear. The CDR3 is 14 amino acids. Germline V gene data show CDR1 as MNHEY and CDR2 as SMNVEV (reference sequence). V gave up 3 bases and J gave up 2 bases, with 10 bases separating them. In DNA form, the CDR3 reads TGTGCCAGCAGTTTCCTGACGACGAACTATGGCTACACCTTC. Amino acid sequence: CASSFLTTNYGYTF.

This clonotype was seen repeatedly, ten times or more. V gene TRBV24-1 combines with J gene TRBJ2-1, with 12 bases that match TRBD1. CDR3 length: 18 residues. Per germline, CDR1 KGHDR and CDR2 SFDVKD. V lost 1 base, J lost 8 bases, and 11 bases stayed unmatched. The DNA for the CDR3 is TGTGCCACCAGTGATTTACAAACCTCGGGACAGGGGGCCTATGAGCAGTTCTTC. It codes for CATSDLQTSGQGAYEQFF.

The DNA for the CDR3 is TGCGCCAGCAGCGCTGACGGGAACTATGGCTACACCTTC. Amino acid sequence: CASSADGNYGYTF. The chain joins TRBV5-1 to TRBJ1-2; D is unclear. Germline V CDR1 and CDR2: SGHRS, YFSETQ. The V gene lost 4 bases and the J gene lost 2 bases, with 9 bases spanning the gap. CDR3 size: 13 residues.

This clonotype was observed a few times. The chain recombines TRBV28 with TRBJ1-2; D is perhaps TRBD1 (6 bases). The V end was cut by 7 bases, the J end by 4 bases, with 16 bases between. Germline V gene lookup returns CDR1 MDHEN and CDR2 SYDVKM. The CDR3 is 14 amino acids. The CDR3 nucleotides are TGTGCCAGCACCCTCGGGGGGCGGCTCTATGGCTACACCTTC. This encodes CASTLGGRLYGYTF.

This clonotype came up many times. This chain links TRBV12-3 or TRBV12-4 with TRBJ2-5; TRBD2 aligns across 11 bases. Trimming removed 6 bases from V and 5 bases from J; junction bases left unmatched: 2. The CDR3 consists of 13 residues. CDR3 sequence (DNA): TGTGCCAGCAGCAGACTAGCGGGGGAGACCCAGTACTTC. Residues: CASSRLAGETQYF.

The CDR3 DNA is TGTGCCAGCAGCACCGGACAGGGGGCGCGATACGAGCAGTACTTC. It translates to CASSTGQGARYEQYF. This rearrangement joins TRBV7-9 to TRBJ2-7; 11 nucleotides match TRBD1. V gave up 5 bases and J gave up 4 bases; unmatched junction bases: 7. Germline V gene data show CDR1 as SEHNR and CDR2 as FQNEAQ (reference sequence). The CDR3 is 15 amino acids.

The J gene is TRBJ1-2, the V gene TRBV12-3 or TRBV12-4, with 9 bases matching TRBD1. The V and J ends lost 10 bases and 5 bases, in that order; junction bases with no gene match: 5. The CDR3 runs 12 residues. CDR3 sequence: CATTGGFYGYTF. CDR3 DNA sequence: TGTGCCACTACAGGGGGCTTTTATGGCTACACCTTC.

This clonotype occurred many times. This sequence joins TRBV14 and TRBJ1-1; D is undetermined. V gave up 4 bases and J gave up 0 bases, with 6 bases separating them. The CDR3 spans 13 residues. In germline, CDR1 is SGHDN, CDR2 FVKESK. The CDR3 is CASSPIVNTEAFF. The CDR3 nucleotides are TGTGCCAGCAGCCCAATAGTGAACACTGAAGCTTTCTTT.

This clonotype was found a few times. The rearrangement links TRBV20-1 to TRBJ1-6, with 7 bases lining up with TRBD1. After removal of 0 bases from V and 2 bases from J, the junction contained 7 bases not matched to a gene. Germline V gene data show CDR1 as DFQATT and CDR2 as SNEGSKA (reference sequence). This CDR3 is 17 amino acids long. CDR3 in DNA: TGCAGTGCTAGAGATTCCTTGCAGGGGGCCTATAATTCACCCCTCCACTTT. Its translation is CSARDSLQGAYNSPLHF.

This clonotype occurred many times. The J gene is TRBJ1-2, the V gene TRBV20-1; D is ambiguous. Germline assignment: CDR1 DFQATT and CDR2 SNEGSKA (reference sequence). V was shortened by 2 bases and J by 1 base, with 5 bases between the two germline ends. There are 12 residues in the CDR3. The CDR3 reads CSARSRNYGYTF. CDR3 DNA sequence: TGCAGTGCTAGATCCCGTAACTATGGCTACACCTTC.

At least ten counts were recorded for this clonotype. The chain uses TRBV20-1 and TRBJ2-5, with D perhaps TRBD1 (5 bases). Germline CDR1 is DFQATT and CDR2 is SNEGSKA (reference sequence). The germline V and J ends were trimmed by 5 bases and 5 bases, with 9 bases remaining between them. The CDR3 loop spans 11 amino acids. DNA of the CDR3: TGCAGTGCTGGAAACAGGGAGACCCAGTACTTC. This sequence encodes CSAGNRETQYF.